Below, 10 T cell receptor beta chains from the same sample are listed, as sequenced in a study of beta chain features in type 1 diabetes. Points from the study as a whole: Significant though moderate, a shortening of TCRB CDR3s appeared in all four CD4+ subsets of Type 1 diabetes patients.

These receptors' targets are unknown. The study reverse transcribed the entire isolated RNA, so it sequenced expressed TCRB transcripts. The table came from immunoSEQ multiplex PCR; TCRdb's copy has only in-frame clones and leaves some out. The sample holds about 160,000 clones, 7.5% to 9.5% seen once. Sequencing was performed on central memory CD4+ T cells from blood. These receptors came from a woman between 18 and 30 years old with type 1 diabetes.

This clone was recorded a few times. The gene calls are TRBV28 and TRBJ1-2; TRBD1 agrees at 10 bases. Germline V gives CDR1 MDHEN, CDR2 SYDVKM. V lost 4 bases to trimming and J lost 6 bases; unmatched junction nucleotides: 8. The CDR3 has 15 residues. CDR3 bases: TGTGCCAGCAGTTCCGGGACAGGGGTCCGGGATGGCTACACCTTC. Amino acids: CASSSGTGVRDGYTF.

This rearrangement joins TRBV4-3 to TRBJ2-3; 10 bases agree with TRBD2. With 0 bases clipped from V and 4 bases from J, the junction kept 10 bases outside the gene matches. Germline V gives CDR1 LGHNA, CDR2 YSLEER. This CDR3 spans 18 amino acids. CDR3 nucleotide sequence: TGCGCCAGCAGCCAAGATTATGGCCTAGCGGGAGTATCAGATACGCAGTATTTT. It yields the protein CASSQDYGLAGVSDTQYF.

This clone appeared a few times. The genes are TRBV7-2 and TRBJ1-2; maybe TRBD1 (6 bases). This CDR3 has 16 residues. Trimming pared 7 bases from V and 0 bases from J, leaving 18 bases between. Germline assignment: CDR1 SGHTA and CDR2 FQGNSA. The DNA of the CDR3 is TGTGCCAGCACCTATCTAGGGGGGGTCCCTAACTATGGCTACACCTTC. It is translated as CASTYLGGVPNYGYTF.

This clone has a handful of counts. The chain couples TRBV27 to TRBJ2-7, with 8 bases lining up with TRBD1. With 6 bases clipped from V and 6 bases from J, the junction kept 19 bases outside the gene matches. The germline V gene has CDR1 MNHEY and CDR2 SMNVEV (reference sequence). The CDR3 spans 17 residues. The CDR3 spells CASRRNPGTGMGLEQYF. In nucleotides, the CDR3 is TGTGCCAGCAGGAGGAATCCGGGGACAGGAATGGGGCTCGAGCAGTACTTC.

This chain uses TRBV6-5 with TRBJ1-5, with D perhaps matching TRBD1 (6 bases). The V end lost 6 bases, the J end lost 6 bases, and 15 bases lay between the germline ends. The CDR3 is 14 residues long. The germline V gene encodes CDR1 MNHEY and CDR2 SVGAGI. The CDR3 DNA sequence: TGTGCCAGCAGCCGTAGACAGGCGGGTCAGCCCCAGCATTTT. Translation: CASSRRQAGQPQHF.

V gene TRBV5-4 combines with J gene TRBJ2-3; 8 bases agree with TRBD2. V shed 1 base, J shed 4 bases, and the junction held 8 bases outside the gene matches. This CDR3 region has 16 residues. From germline, CDR1 is SGHNT and CDR2 YYREEE (reference sequence). This CDR3 reads CASSLFSGTSADTQYF. The DNA for the CDR3 is TGTGCCAGCAGCTTGTTCTCCGGGACTAGTGCAGATACGCAGTATTTT.

This clone occurred a few times. V and J are TRBV28 and TRBJ2-2, with unresolved D. Germline V gene lookup returns CDR1 MDHEN and CDR2 SYDVKM. V lost 3 bases to trimming and J lost 1 base, with 3 bases between them. CDR3 length: 13 residues. The DNA for the CDR3 is TGTGCCAGCAGTTTGAGGAACACCGGGGAGCTGTTTTTT. Amino acids: CASSLRNTGELFF.

The sample holds many counts of this clone. This chain uses TRBV7-9 with TRBJ2-7; 9 nucleotides line up with TRBD2. The CDR3 extends over 15 amino acids. CDR1 and CDR2 (germline): SEHNR, FQNEAQ (reference sequence). J lost 6 bases, V lost 0 bases, and 6 bases had no gene match. The CDR3 DNA is TGTGCCAGCAGCTTAGCGGCGGGAGGGCTATTCGAGCAGTACTTC. This encodes CASSLAAGGLFEQYF. The whole variable domain, remainder taken from reference TRBV7-9 and TRBJ2-7, is DTGVSQNPRHKITKRGQNVTFRCDPISEHNRLYWYRQTLGQGPEFLTYFQNEAQLEKSRLLSDRFSAERPKGSFSTLEIQRTEQGDSAMYLCASSLAAGGLFEQYFGPGTRLTVT.

This chain uses TRBV5-4 with TRBJ2-3, with 10 bases lining up with TRBD2. The V and J ends lost 5 bases and 4 bases, in that order; junction bases with no gene match: 7. Germline values: CDR1 SGHNT, CDR2 YYREEE (reference sequence). The CDR3 spans 15 residues. CDR3 coding DNA: TGTGCCAGCAGATCGACTAGCGGGCGAGCAGATACGCAGTATTTT. It specifies CASRSTSGRADTQYF.

Only a few counts were recorded for this clone. The chain recombines TRBV7-2 with TRBJ2-7; 7 nucleotides match TRBD2. Germline trimming cut 3 bases from V and 2 bases from J; bases unmatched to any gene: 4. Germline CDR1 is SGHTA and CDR2 is FQGNSA. This CDR3 has 14 residues. The CDR3 nucleotides read TGTGCCAGCAGCTTGGGGGGGAACCCCTACGAGCAGTACTTC. It encodes CASSLGGNPYEQYF.